This T cell receptor beta chain was profiled in a study of cytomegalovirus exposure and HLA in healthy donors. Study-level results: While the bulk of TCR sequences proved rare, some public TCRs turned up in many donors.

Turning to this clone: Its antigen is not identified.

V gave up 3 bases and J gave up 7 bases, with 16 bases separating them. The CDR3 totals 14 residues. CDR1 is GTSNPN and CDR2 is SVGIG in the germline V gene (reference sequence). At the time of sampling, donors were nominally healthy, though unrecorded immune exposures were likely. PCR involved 60 Vbeta and 13 Jbeta primers. The data were produced by immunoSEQ multiplex PCR, yet TCRdb's version contains in-frame clones alone and is incomplete. The sample includes some 170,000 clones, roughly 80% of them seen just once. V gene TRBV30 combines with J gene TRBJ1-5; a weak D match, TRBD1 (6 bases). Input material: PBMCs. The sequence was collected from a man aged 40-49 years in good health and CMV-seronegative. This chain's CDR3 is CAWSPSTGEQPQHF. The CDR3 bases are TGTGCCTGGAGCCCATCGACAGGCGAGCAGCCCCAGCATTTT.